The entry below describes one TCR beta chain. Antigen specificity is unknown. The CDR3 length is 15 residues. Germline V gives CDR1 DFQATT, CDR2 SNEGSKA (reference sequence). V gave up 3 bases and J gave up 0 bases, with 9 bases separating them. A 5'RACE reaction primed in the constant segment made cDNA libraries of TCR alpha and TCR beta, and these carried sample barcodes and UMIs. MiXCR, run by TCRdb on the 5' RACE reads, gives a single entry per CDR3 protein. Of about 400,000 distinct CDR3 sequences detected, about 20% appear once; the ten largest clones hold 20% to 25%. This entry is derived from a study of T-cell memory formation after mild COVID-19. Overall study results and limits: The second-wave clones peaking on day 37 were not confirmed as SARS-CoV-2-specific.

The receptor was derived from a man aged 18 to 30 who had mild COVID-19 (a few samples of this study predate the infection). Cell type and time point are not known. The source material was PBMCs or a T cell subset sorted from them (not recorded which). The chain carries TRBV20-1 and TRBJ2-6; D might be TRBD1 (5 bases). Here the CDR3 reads CSARGLSSGANVLTF. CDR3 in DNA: TGCAGTGCTAGGGGGCTGAGCTCTGGGGCCAACGTCCTGACTTTC.